This T cell receptor (beta chain) is drawn from a study of cytomegalovirus exposure and HLA in healthy donors. V was clipped by 6 bases and J by 4 bases, with 13 bases between them. CDR1 is SNHLY, CDR2 FYNNEI, per germline. The CDR3 length is 14 residues. The PCR used 60 Vbeta and 13 Jbeta primers. Assay used: immunoSEQ multiplex PCR; TCRdb lists only in-frame clones, some missing. The table shows about 110,000 clones, with 65% to 80% occurring only once. This clone came up a few times. The source of this sequence is a man aged 25-45 years in good health and CMV-seropositive. The rearrangement uses TRBV2 and TRBJ1-5; D possibly corresponds to TRBD1 (6 bases). Sequenced material: PBMCs. The CDR3 region is CASSYLDRNQPQHF. For the CDR3, the DNA is TGTGCCAGCAGCTATCTCGACAGGAATCAGCCCCAGCATTTT.